The T cell receptor beta chain described here comes from a study of OX40 agonist ivuxolimab in advanced cancers. TCRdb's copy holds only in-frame clones and misses some; the assay was immunoSEQ multiplex PCR. The table includes tens of thousands of clones, roughly four fifths detected once. The V gene end was trimmed by 7 bases and the J gene end by 5 bases; junction bases not matched to a gene: 4. The CDR3 has 11 residues. The V gene's germline CDR1 is DFQATT and CDR2 SNEGSKA (reference sequence). As for this clone: Its specificity is not known.

Study results and caveats: Expanded clones were, on average, more numerous among CD8+ T cells than CD4+.

This chain links TRBV20-1 with TRBJ2-7; 8 bases align to TRBD1. Source: CD4+ or CD8+ T cells sorted from blood, taken in a trial of the OX40 agonist ivuxolimab. This TCR was recovered from an adult with an advanced solid tumor such as melanoma, head and neck, liver or kidney cancer. The CDR3 DNA reads as TGCAGTGTAGGACAGGGCCACGAGCAGTACTTC. It specifies CSVGQGHEQYF.